These T cell receptor beta chains were read from a single sample in a study of blood T cell repertoires in COVID-19. The table came from immunoSEQ multiplex PCR; TCRdb's copy has only in-frame clones and leaves some out. Of a few hundred thousand clones listed, more than 70% are singletons. Sequencing was performed on peripheral blood. Every receptor here comes from a man aged 18 to 29 who had recovered from COVID-19. The CDR3 runs from the conserved cysteine through the conserved F or W. Fields, in order: D gene, J gene, clone size, V gene, CDR3 protein, CDR3 DNA. D genes are given only for firm matches. Some rows mark clone size as missing; the rest say once, few, many or name a class of expanded clone.

>.|TRBJ2-5|.|TRBV18
CASSRTGSQETQYF
TGTGCCAGCTCACGAACAGGGTCCCAAGAGACCCAGTACTTC
>.|TRBJ2-3|once|TRBV6-5
CASSWGAGEDTQYF
TGTGCCAGCAGCTGGGGGGCGGGGGAAGATACGCAGTATTTT
>TRBD1|TRBJ1-5|.|TRBV7-2
CASSVSGTGGPYSNQPQHF
TGTGCCAGCAGCGTCTCCGGGACAGGGGGTCCATATAGCAATCAGCCCCAGCATTTT
>TRBD1|TRBJ2-1|once|TRBV6-1
CASSEPRGGGYNEQFF
TGTGCCAGCAGTGAGCCTAGAGGGGGCGGCTACAATGAGCAGTTCTTC
>.|TRBJ2-2|once|TRBV18
CASSLMNTGELFF
TGTGCCAGCTCACTAATGAACACCGGGGAGCTGTTTTTT
>TRBD1|TRBJ2-3|once|TRBV6-2/TRBV6-3
CASSFFRQGAKARILDTQYF
TGTGCCAGCAGTTTCTTCCGACAGGGGGCGAAGGCACGGATACTAGATACGCAGTATTTT
>.|TRBJ1-3|.|TRBV11-1
CASSLLGPGNTIYF
TGTGCCAGCAGCTTATTGGGGCCTGGAAACACCATATATTTT
>TRBD1|TRBJ1-1|once|TRBV29-1
CSVDRAGTGNTEAFF
TGCAGCGTTGATCGGGCCGGGACAGGGAACACTGAAGCTTTCTTT
>.|TRBJ1-1|.|TRBV30
CAYRVTGKTEAFF
TGTGCCTACCGCGTAACAGGGAAAACTGAAGCTTTCTTT
>.|TRBJ2-7|once|TRBV7-9
CASSLLDRVPPTYEQYF
TGTGCCAGCAGCTTGTTAGACCGGGTCCCACCGACTTACGAGCAGTACTTC
>TRBD1|TRBJ1-5|.|TRBV19
CASSIPHRGRPEAQHF
TGTGCCAGTAGTATACCCCACAGGGGCCGCCCGGAGGCCCAGCATTTT
>.|TRBJ2-1|.|TRBV30
CAWSVSRYEQFF
TGTGCCTGGAGTGTATCACGGTATGAGCAGTTCTTC
>.|TRBJ1-1|.|TRBV19
CASSIGRENTEAFF
TGTGCCAGTAGTATCGGCAGGGAGAACACTGAAGCTTTCTTT
>.|TRBJ2-7|.|TRBV11-3
CASSLSGGVEQYF
TGTGCCAGCAGCCTGTCTGGGGGCGTTGAGCAGTACTTC
>.|TRBJ1-2|.|TRBV19
CASMKITRSDINYGYTF
TGTGCCAGTATGAAGATAACGAGAAGCGATATTAACTATGGCTACACCTTC
>.|TRBJ1-2|.|TRBV12-3/TRBV12-4
CASSIYSSGYTF
TGTGCCAGCAGTATCTACAGTTCTGGCTACACCTTC
>TRBD1|TRBJ2-2|few|TRBV29-1
CSAEDDRGTGELFF
TGCAGCGCTGAGGATGACAGGGGCACCGGGGAGCTGTTTTTT
>TRBD1|TRBJ1-1|once|TRBV5-6
CASRPLGGDLNTEAFF
TGTGCCAGCAGACCTTTAGGGGGCGACTTGAACACTGAAGCTTTCTTT
>.|TRBJ1-1|.|TRBV19
CATKGQRIMNTEAFF
TGTGCCACCAAAGGACAGAGAATTATGAACACTGAAGCTTTCTTT
>TRBD2|TRBJ2-7|.|TRBV3-1/TRBV3-2
CASSQGTSGLYEQYF
TGTGCCAGCAGCCAAGGTACTAGCGGACTCTACGAGCAGTACTTC
>.|TRBJ2-7|.|TRBV6-5
CASSTGLGSSYEQYF
TGTGCCAGCAGCACAGGGCTGGGCAGCTCCTACGAGCAGTACTTC
>.|TRBJ2-7|.|TRBV11-2
CASSLGQASYEQYF
TGTGCCAGCAGCTTAGGGCAGGCCTCCTACGAGCAGTACTTC
>.|TRBJ1-1|.|TRBV5-5
CASVEVMNTEAFF
TGTGCCAGCGTTGAGGTTATGAACACTGAAGCTTTCTTT
>.|TRBJ1-2|.|TRBV14
CASSQGHTGILHGYTF
TGTGCCAGCAGCCAAGGCCATACAGGGATTCTTCATGGCTACACCTTC
>TRBD2|TRBJ2-5|.|TRBV20-1
CSASGLAGFQETQYF
TGCAGTGCTAGTGGACTAGCGGGATTCCAAGAGACCCAGTACTTC
>.|TRBJ1-4|.|TRBV15
CATSRRTNEKLFF
TGTGCCACCAGCCGGCGGACTAATGAAAAACTGTTTTTT
>.|TRBJ1-2|.|TRBV6-1
CASSEQGLPGGYTF
TGTGCCAGCAGTGAACAGGGTCTCCCGGGTGGCTACACCTTC
>.|TRBJ1-2|.|TRBV4-3
CASSWGGSSPNYGYTF
TGCGCCAGCAGCTGGGGTGGGAGTTCACCTAACTATGGCTACACCTTC
>TRBD2|TRBJ2-1|.|TRBV7-2
CASSLRLAGGPNEQFF
TGTGCCAGCAGCTTAAGACTAGCGGGGGGGCCGAATGAGCAGTTCTTC
>TRBD1|TRBJ2-3|.|TRBV9
CASSVGQGILPDTQYF
TGTGCCAGCAGCGTAGGACAGGGGATCCTCCCAGATACGCAGTATTTT
>TRBD2|TRBJ2-7|.|TRBV6-2/TRBV6-3
CASSYAVAGAASYEQYF
TGTGCCAGCAGTTACGCGGTAGCGGGGGCCGCTTCCTACGAGCAGTACTTC
>TRBD1|TRBJ1-1|.|TRBV9
CASSGTGGWDTEAFF
TGTGCCAGCAGCGGGACAGGGGGCTGGGACACTGAAGCTTTCTTT
>.|TRBJ1-3|few|TRBV30
CAWSPGPGNTIYF
TGTGCCTGGAGTCCAGGGCCCGGAAACACCATATATTTT
>TRBD1|TRBJ2-1|.|TRBV7-9
CASSFGDRVNEQFF
TGTGCCAGCAGCTTTGGGGACAGAGTAAATGAGCAGTTCTTC
>.|TRBJ2-5|once|TRBV12-3/TRBV12-4
CASSELQETQYF
TGTGCCAGCAGTGAACTTCAAGAGACCCAGTACTTC
>TRBD1|TRBJ2-3|.|TRBV9
CASSVEGTGERTDTQYF
TGTGCCAGCAGCGTAGAGGGGACAGGGGAACGAACAGATACGCAGTATTTT
>.|TRBJ2-5|.|TRBV21-1
CASSITEGTQGESQETQYF
TGTGCCAGCAGTATCACCGAGGGGACACAGGGGGAGTCTCAAGAGACCCAGTACTTC
>.|TRBJ1-3|.|TRBV7-2
CASSLRGTGNTIYF
TGTGCCAGCAGCCTTAGGGGGACTGGAAACACCATATATTTT
>.|TRBJ1-5|few|TRBV30
CAWSEVDVQGPQHF
TGTGCCTGGAGTGAGGTGGACGTTCAGGGGCCCCAGCATTTT
>TRBD1|TRBJ2-2|.|TRBV12-5
CASAPGQGPSRSTGELFF
TGTGCTAGTGCCCCGGGACAGGGTCCTTCGCGGAGCACCGGGGAGCTGTTTTTT
>.|TRBJ2-1|.|TRBV27
CASSLARGNEQFF
TGTGCCAGCAGTCTAGCCAGGGGTAATGAGCAGTTCTTC
>.|TRBJ2-2|few|TRBV5-1
CASSSGTETGELFF
TGCGCCAGCAGCTCAGGAACCGAGACCGGGGAGCTGTTTTTT